This TCR beta chain is from a study of blood T cell repertoires in COVID-19. Study background: Both acute and convalescent COVID-19 samples were obtained from the United States, Italy and Spain. The analysed material was cDNA or gDNA that came from T cells, B-cell-depleted T cells, or PBMCs.

This clone was seen a single time. The CDR3 has 17 residues. Germline V lookup: CDR1 LGHNA, CDR2 YSLEER. J gave up 4 bases and V 0 bases, and 6 bases lay outside the gene matches. This table comes from immunoSEQ multiplex PCR, and its TCRdb copy is limited to in-frame clones, with some not included. The profile shows a few hundred thousand clones, around 82% of them singletons. Sequenced: peripheral blood. This chain uses TRBV4-3 with TRBJ2-2, with 9 bases identical to TRBD2. The source is a woman under 30 with acute or convalescent COVID-19. The CDR3 nucleotides read TGCGCCAGCAGCCAAGATATAGCGGGAGTAGGCACCGGGGAGCTGTTTTTT. Amino acid sequence: CASSQDIAGVGTGELFF.